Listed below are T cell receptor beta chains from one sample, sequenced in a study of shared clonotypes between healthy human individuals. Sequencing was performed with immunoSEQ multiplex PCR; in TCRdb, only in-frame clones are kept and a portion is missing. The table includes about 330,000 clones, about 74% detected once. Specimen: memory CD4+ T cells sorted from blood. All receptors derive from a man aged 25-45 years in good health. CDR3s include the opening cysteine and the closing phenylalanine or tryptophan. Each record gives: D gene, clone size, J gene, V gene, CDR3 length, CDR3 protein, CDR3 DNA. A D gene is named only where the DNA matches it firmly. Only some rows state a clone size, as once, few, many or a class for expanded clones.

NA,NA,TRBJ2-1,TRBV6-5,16,CASSYAVWGHDNEQFF,TGTGCCAGCAGTTACGCGGTATGGGGCCACGACAATGAGCAGTTCTTC
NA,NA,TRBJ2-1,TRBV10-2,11,CASTAGNEQFF,TGCGCCAGCACGGCGGGAAATGAGCAGTTCTTC
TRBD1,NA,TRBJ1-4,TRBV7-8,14,CASSRDRTNEKLFF,TGTGCCAGCAGCAGGGACAGAACTAATGAAAAACTGTTTTTT
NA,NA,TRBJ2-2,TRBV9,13,CASSVDNTGELFF,TGTGCCAGCAGCGTAGATAACACCGGGGAGCTGTTTTTT
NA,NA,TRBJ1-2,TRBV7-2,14,CASSLQVDVTGYTF,TGTGCCAGCAGCCTACAGGTCGATGTAACTGGCTACACCTTC
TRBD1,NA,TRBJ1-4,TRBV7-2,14,CASSLDRANEKLFF,TGTGCCAGCAGCCTAGACAGGGCCAACGAAAAACTGTTTTTT
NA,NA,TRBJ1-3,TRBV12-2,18,CASRLACRTIVSGNTIYF,TGTGCAAGTCGCTTAGCCTGTCGAACTATTGTCTCTGGAAACACCATATATTTT
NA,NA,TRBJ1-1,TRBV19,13,CASNLEGSTEAFF,TGTGCCAGTAATCTTGAGGGAAGTACTGAAGCTTTCTTT
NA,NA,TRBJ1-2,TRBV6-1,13,CASTMTRIYGYTF,TGTGCCAGCACAATGACCAGGATCTATGGCTACACCTTC
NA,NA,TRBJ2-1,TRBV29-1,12,CSATVRYSGEFF,TGCAGCGCCACTGTTCGATATTCGGGGGAGTTCTTC
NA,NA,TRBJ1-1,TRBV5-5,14,CASSLDSWNTEAFF,TGTGCCAGCAGCTTGGACAGTTGGAACACTGAAGCTTTCTTT
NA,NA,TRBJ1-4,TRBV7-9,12,CASSSADGKLFF,TGTGCCAGCAGCTCTGCGGACGGGAAACTGTTTTTT
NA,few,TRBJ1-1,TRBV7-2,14,CASSSRPSPAEAFF,TGTGCCAGCAGCTCGCGACCTAGCCCCGCTGAAGCTTTCTTT
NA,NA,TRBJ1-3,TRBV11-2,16,CASSPGTLISGNTIYF,TGTGCCAGCAGCCCGGGGACGCTGATCTCTGGAAACACCATATATTTT
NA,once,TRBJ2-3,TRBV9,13,CASSGSHTDTQYF,TGTGCCAGCAGCGGGAGCCACACAGATACGCAGTATTTT
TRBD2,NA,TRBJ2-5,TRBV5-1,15,CASAPTSGRGETQYF,TGCGCCAGCGCCCCGACTAGCGGGAGAGGGGAGACCCAGTACTTC
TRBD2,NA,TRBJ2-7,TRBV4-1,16,CASSRQSSGRSYEQYF,TGCGCCAGCAGCCGCCAATCTAGCGGGAGAAGTTACGAGCAGTACTTC
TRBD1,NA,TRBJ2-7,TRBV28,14,CASSPGQASSEQYF,TGTGCCAGCAGTCCGGGACAGGCGTCCTCCGAGCAGTACTTC
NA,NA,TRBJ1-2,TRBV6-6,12,CASISLQGGYTF,TGTGCCAGCATCTCGTTACAGGGTGGCTACACCTTC
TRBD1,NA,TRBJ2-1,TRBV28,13,CASSHDRDNEQFF,TGTGCCAGCAGCCACGACAGGGACAATGAGCAGTTCTTC
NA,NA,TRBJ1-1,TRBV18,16,CASSPAGGGEDTEAFF,TGTGCCAGCTCACCGGCGGGGGGCGGCGAGGACACTGAAGCTTTCTTT
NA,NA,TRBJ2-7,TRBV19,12,CASSAVGGEQYF,TGTGCCAGTAGTGCCGTTGGGGGTGAGCAGTACTTC
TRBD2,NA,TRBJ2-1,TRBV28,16,CASSLGASGRGNEQFF,TGTGCCAGCAGTTTAGGGGCTAGCGGGAGAGGTAATGAGCAGTTCTTC
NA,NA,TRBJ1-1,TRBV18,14,CASSPGGADTEAFF,TGTGCCAGCTCACCCGGGGGCGCGGACACTGAAGCTTTCTTT
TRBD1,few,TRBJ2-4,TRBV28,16,CASSPGQGRRLNIQYF,TGTGCCAGCAGTCCCGGACAGGGCAGAAGACTAAACATTCAGTACTTC
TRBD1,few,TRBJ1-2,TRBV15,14,CATSRERTGYGYTF,TGTGCCACCAGCAGAGAACGGACAGGCTATGGCTACACCTTC
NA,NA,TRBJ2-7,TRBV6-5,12,CASSSISGEQYF,TGTGCCAGCAGTTCAATAAGTGGCGAGCAGTACTTC
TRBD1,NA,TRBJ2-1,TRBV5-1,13,CASRLRQGDEQFF,TGCGCCAGCAGGTTAAGACAGGGCGATGAGCAGTTCTTC
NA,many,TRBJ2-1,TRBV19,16,CASSLVAQGPYNEQFF,TGTGCCAGTAGTCTGGTAGCGCAGGGCCCCTACAATGAGCAGTTCTTC
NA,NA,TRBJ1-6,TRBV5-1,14,CASAGSSYNSPLHF,TGCGCCAGCGCCGGGAGCTCCTATAATTCACCCCTCCACTTT
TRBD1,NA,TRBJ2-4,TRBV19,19,CASSVRQGSIARAKNIQYF,TGTGCCAGTAGTGTAAGACAGGGATCCATTGCGAGAGCCAAAAACATTCAGTACTTC
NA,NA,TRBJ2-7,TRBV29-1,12,CSTYDSAYEQYF,TGCAGCACCTATGACAGCGCCTACGAGCAGTACTTC
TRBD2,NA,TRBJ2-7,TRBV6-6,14,CASSPISGTSEQYF,TGTGCCAGCAGTCCGATTAGCGGGACTAGCGAGCAGTACTTC
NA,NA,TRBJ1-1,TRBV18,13,CASSPTGGTEAFF,TGTGCCAGCTCACCTACGGGGGGCACTGAAGCTTTCTTT
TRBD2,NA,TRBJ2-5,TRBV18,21,CASSPLSGSGTVMNSQETQYF,TGTGCCAGCTCACCTCTCTCGGGTAGCGGGACCGTAATGAACTCACAAGAGACCCAGTACTTC
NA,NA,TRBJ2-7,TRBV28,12,CASSLNRVQQYF,TGTGCCAGCAGTTTAAACAGGGTACAGCAGTACTTC
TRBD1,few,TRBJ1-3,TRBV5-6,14,CASSFTGVGNTIYF,TGTGCCAGCAGCTTTACAGGGGTCGGAAACACCATATATTTT